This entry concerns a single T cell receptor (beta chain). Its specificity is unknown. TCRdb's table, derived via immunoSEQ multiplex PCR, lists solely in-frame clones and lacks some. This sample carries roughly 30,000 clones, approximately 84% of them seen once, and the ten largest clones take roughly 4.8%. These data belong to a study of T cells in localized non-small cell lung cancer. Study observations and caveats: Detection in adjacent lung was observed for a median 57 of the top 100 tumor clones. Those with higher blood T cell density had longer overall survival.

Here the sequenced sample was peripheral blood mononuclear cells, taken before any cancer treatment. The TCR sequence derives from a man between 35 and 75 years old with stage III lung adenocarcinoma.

The CDR3 protein is CASSWDRGNTEAFF. CDR3 nucleotide sequence: TGTGCCAGCAGCTGGGACAGGGGGAACACTGAAGCTTTCTTT. This chain joins TRBV5-4 and TRBJ1-1; 10 bases align to TRBD1. With 3 bases clipped from V and 1 base from J, the junction kept 0 bases outside the gene matches. Germline V CDR1 and CDR2: SGHNT, YYREEE (reference sequence). CDR3 length: 14 amino acids.